Listed below are T cell receptor beta chains from one sample, sequenced in a study of T cell responses to AZD1222 COVID-19 vaccine. Using immunoSEQ multiplex PCR, the repertoire was profiled, and TCRdb retains in-frame clones only, with some absent. The sample consists of 200,000 or so clones, approximately 90% of them appearing once. Sequences were derived from peripheral blood, sampled on day 0 of AZD1222 vaccination. The receptor set was obtained from an adult in good health. Each CDR3 is given without its conserved first and last residue.

v_gene	j_gene	CDR3aa
TRBV29-1	TRBJ2-3	SVDSRQKGTDTQY
TRBV5-5	TRBJ1-1	ASSGRTRSTEAF
TRBV18	TRBJ2-5	ASSPRSGRIETQY
TRBV19	TRBJ2-2	ASSTRTGPNTGELF
TRBV19	TRBJ1-3	ASSRGDSGNTIY
TRBV14	TRBJ1-2	ASSQDDRNGYT
TRBV6-5	TRBJ2-1	ASSRSREASGEQF
TRBV7-9	TRBJ2-1	ASSLAGHRDSGYNEQF
TRBV24-1	TRBJ2-2	ATSAVQAQYTGELF
TRBV7-7	TRBJ2-5	ASSLGRSAGRAQETQY
TRBV28	TRBJ2-2	ASSQRTASNTGELF
TRBV4-3	TRBJ2-3	ASSQGRQDRGADTQY